The entry that follows covers one T cell receptor (beta chain) sequence. Using immunoSEQ multiplex PCR, the repertoire was profiled, and TCRdb retains in-frame clones only, with some absent. The data hold 30,000 to 40,000 clones, with about 92% observed a single time. The data were taken from a study of T cell changes during pregnancy in multiple sclerosis. The sequences come from CD8+ T cells from peripheral blood mononuclear cells, collected in the third trimester of pregnancy. This TCR was sampled from a female donor with multiple sclerosis, enrolled in a pregnancy study.

The CDR3 sequence is CASSTFYRGRRYGYTF. In nucleotides, the CDR3 is TGTGCCAGTAGTACCTTTTACAGGGGGCGAAGGTATGGCTACACCTTC. J is TRBJ1-2 and V is TRBV19; 9 bases map to TRBD1. With 4 bases clipped from V and 5 bases from J, the junction kept 11 bases outside the gene matches. The CDR3 has 16 amino acids. Germline CDR1 and CDR2: LNHDA and SQIVND (reference sequence).